This entry lists 17 T cell receptor beta chains sequenced from one sample in a study of OX40 agonist ivuxolimab in advanced cancers. Some clones are missing from TCRdb's copy, which holds only in-frame ones; the method was immunoSEQ multiplex PCR. Of 61,000 or so clones listed, about 85% are singletons. The sample consisted of CD4+ or CD8+ T cells sorted from blood, taken in a trial of the OX40 agonist ivuxolimab. The receptors come from an adult with an advanced solid tumor such as melanoma, head and neck, liver or kidney cancer.

The chain links TRBV30 to TRBJ1-1; D perhaps matches TRBD1 (5 bases). Germline assignment: CDR1 GTSNPN and CDR2 SVGIG (reference sequence). Deletions cut 4 bases from V and 1 base from J, with 16 bases between. This CDR3 has 15 residues. CDR3 nucleotides: TGTGCCTGGATGTTCCTGGGGCAAGGGAACACTGAAGCTTTCTTT. Protein product: CAWMFLGQGNTEAFF.

The chain is built from TRBV4-1 and TRBJ1-4; TRBD1 is a possible D gene (5 bases). Per germline, CDR1 MGHRA and CDR2 YSYEKL. CDR3 length: 16 amino acids. Trimming removed 0 bases from V and 7 bases from J, with 15 bases in between. The CDR3 region has the DNA TGCGCCAGCAGCCAAGATGAGGGGCAGGGAGGTGAAAAACTGTTTTTT. Translation: CASSQDEGQGGEKLFF.

The J gene is TRBJ2-3, the V gene TRBV5-1; D not certain. Trimming cost V 5 bases and J 3 bases, with 13 bases left between them. The CDR3 loop spans 14 amino acids. CDR1 SGHRS and CDR2 YFSETQ come from the germline V gene. The DNA of the CDR3 is TGCGCCAGCAGAAGGGCAGGAGAAACAGATACGCAGTATTTT. This encodes CASRRAGETDTQYF.

This chain links TRBV10-1 with TRBJ2-3; weak D call: TRBD2 (6 bases). V was cut by 9 bases and J by 1 base, with 20 bases left in between. The CDR3 consists of 16 residues. Germline CDR1 WNHNN, CDR2 SYGVQD (reference sequence). CDR3 nucleotide sequence: TGCGCCAGAAGCCCACTCGGGGGAGATGGCACAGATACGCAGTATTTT. This gives the protein CARSPLGGDGTDTQYF.

The rearrangement joins TRBV5-4 to TRBJ1-3; D may be TRBD1 (5 bases). V was pared by 1 base and J by 0 bases, with 8 bases between. There are 15 residues in the CDR3. Looked up from germline, CDR1 is SGHNT and CDR2 is YYREEE (reference sequence). The CDR3 DNA follows: TGTGCCAGCAGCTTGCGGACAAACTCTGGAAACACCATATATTTT. Protein product: CASSLRTNSGNTIYF. The whole variable domain, filled in from reference TRBV5-4 and TRBJ1-3, reads ETGVTQSPTHLIKTRGQQVTLRCSSQSGHNTVSWYQQALGQGPQFIFQYYREEENGRGNFPPRFSGLQFPNYSSELNVNALELDDSALYLCASSLRTNSGNTIYFGEGSWLTVV.

Written as DNA, the CDR3 is TGTGCCAGCAGCTATCCTAGGTCGGGGGAGGGTGGCTACACCTTC. It encodes CASSYPRSGEGGYTF. The J gene is TRBJ1-2, the V gene TRBV7-9; perhaps TRBD1 as D (5 bases). CDR3 length: 15 amino acids. V lost 4 bases, J lost 7 bases, and 19 bases lay in between. The germline V gene has CDR1 SEHNR and CDR2 FQNEAQ (reference sequence).

The V call is TRBV28, the J call TRBJ2-5; D is possibly TRBD2 (6 bases). This CDR3 has 14 residues. With 6 bases removed from V and 5 bases from J, the gap between germline ends came to 16 bases. The germline V gene has CDR1 MDHEN and CDR2 SYDVKM. The CDR3, as DNA: TGTGCCAGCAGAAACGGGGGTGGGAGGGAGACCCAGTACTTC. Translation: CASRNGGGRETQYF.

The chain couples TRBV4-1 to TRBJ1-5; D possibly corresponds to TRBD1 (5 bases). From germline, CDR1 is MGHRA and CDR2 YSYEKL. V was trimmed by 4 bases and J by 2 bases, leaving 15 bases between them. The CDR3 has 16 residues. CDR3 sequence (DNA): TGCGCCAGCAGCCCCCTCATGGGGCAAGGCAATCAGCCCCAGCATTTT. Its protein is CASSPLMGQGNQPQHF.

This clone was observed a few times. V and J are TRBV7-2 and TRBJ1-6; D is unclear. Germline V gene data show CDR1 as SGHTA and CDR2 as FQGNSA. CDR3 size: 11 residues. The V end was cut by 11 bases, the J end by 14 bases, with 16 bases between. The CDR3 DNA follows: TGTGCCCTGACTGTTTTGTTGACCCTCCACTTT. Translation gives CALTVLLTLHF.

This chain links TRBV27 with TRBJ2-5; 10 bases are a match to TRBD1. This CDR3 is built from 15 residues. Germline CDR1 and CDR2: MNHEY and SMNVEV (reference sequence). J lost 1 base, V lost 7 bases, and 6 bases had no gene match. The CDR3, as DNA: TGTGCCAGCAAGATTGGGACAGGGGCCCAAGAGACCCAGTACTTC. Translating it yields CASKIGTGAQETQYF.

The CDR3 DNA sequence: TGTGCCAGCAGCGACAAGGAATCGGGGAATTCACCCCTCCACTTT. Protein: CASSDKESGNSPLHF. The V and J genes are TRBV6-1 and TRBJ1-6; D is undetermined. V dropped 6 bases and J dropped 7 bases, with 16 bases sitting between them. Germline V lookup: CDR1 MNHNS, CDR2 SASEGT. This CDR3 region has 15 residues.

In its sample, this clone was seen a few times. The V gene is TRBV7-6, the J gene TRBJ1-6, with D hard to call. Germline CDR1 SGHVS, CDR2 FNYEAQ. The CDR3 contains 14 residues. Trimming pared 5 bases from V and 9 bases from J, leaving 14 bases between. The CDR3: CASSLDSSRSPLHF. The DNA for the CDR3 is TGTGCCAGCAGCCTAGACTCAAGTCGTTCACCCCTCCACTTT. Looking up the rest from reference TRBV7-6 and TRBJ1-6 gives the full variable domain: GAGVSQSPRYKVTKRGQDVALRCDPISGHVSLYWYRQALGQGPEFLTYFNYEAQQDKSGLPNDRFSAERPEGSISTLTIQRTEQRDSAMYRCASSLDSSRSPLHFGNGTRLTVT.

The J gene is TRBJ1-5, the V gene TRBV6-1; 8 bases fit TRBD1. Germline loops: CDR1 MNHNS, CDR2 SASEGT. The CDR3 runs to 17 residues. V gave up 4 bases and J gave up 0 bases; unmatched junction bases: 8. The chain's CDR3 is CASSVVDRGGSNQPQHF. CDR3 nucleotides: TGTGCCAGCAGTGTAGTTGACAGGGGAGGTAGCAATCAGCCCCAGCATTTT.

The gene calls are TRBV5-5 and TRBJ1-2, with TRBD1 matching 7 bases. V lost 4 bases and J lost 0; bases outside the gene matches: 9. This CDR3 has 16 residues. Looked up from germline, CDR1 is SGHKS and CDR2 is YYEKEE (reference sequence). The chain's CDR3 is CASSEGQRQTNYGYTF. The CDR3 DNA follows: TGTGCCAGCAGCGAGGGACAGAGACAGACTAACTATGGCTACACCTTC.

V usage is TRBV4-2 and J usage is TRBJ1-3; 8 bases match TRBD1. Germline CDR1 reads LGHNA; CDR2 reads YNFKEQ. This CDR3 region has 15 residues. V lost 4 bases and J lost 2; bases outside the gene matches: 4. CDR3 sequence: CASSRMTGAGNTIYF. The CDR3 region has the DNA TGTGCCAGCAGCCGGATGACAGGGGCTGGAAACACCATATATTTT.

The chain couples TRBV5-1 to TRBJ1-2; possibly TRBD1 for D (6 bases). Germline CDR1 is SGHRS and CDR2 is YFSETQ. The CDR3 runs 13 residues. The V and J ends lost 0 bases and 6 bases respectively, with 9 bases between them. CDR3 sequence (DNA): TGCGCCAGCAGCTTGGCCGCAGGGGATGGCTACACCTTC. Its translation is CASSLAAGDGYTF.

The chain employs TRBV5-1 and TRBJ1-2; unclear D gene. The CDR3 extends over 13 amino acids. Per the germline V gene, CDR1 is SGHRS and CDR2 is YFSETQ. The V gene lost 0 bases and the J gene lost 8 bases, with 11 bases spanning the gap. The CDR3: CASSLAGLDGYTF. The CDR3 bases are TGCGCCAGCAGCTTGGCCGGGTTGGACGGCTACACCTTC.